The clone carrying this T cell receptor (beta chain) was observed once. The CDR3 has 15 residues. V lost 3 bases, J lost 9 bases, and 15 bases lay in between. CDR1 SEHNR and CDR2 FQNEAQ come from the germline V gene (reference sequence). The entry originates in a study of T cell responses to AZD1222 COVID-19 vaccine. Using immunoSEQ multiplex PCR, the repertoire was profiled, and TCRdb retains in-frame clones only, with some absent. This table holds about 120,000 clones, around 94% found once. The J gene is TRBJ1-6, the V gene TRBV7-9; D is undetermined. The material was peripheral blood, obtained 28 days after the second AZD1222 dose. The TCR was taken from an adult who received the AZD1222 COVID-19 vaccine. For the CDR3, the DNA is TGTGCCAGCAGCTTTCTGGACCGTCTAGGTTCACCCCTCCACTTT. Translating gives CASSFLDRLGSPLHF. Combining the CDR3 with reference TRBV7-9 and TRBJ1-6 gives the whole variable domain DTGVSQNPRHKITKRGQNVTFRCDPISEHNRLYWYRQTLGQGPEFLTYFQNEAQLEKSRLLSDRFSAERPKGSFSTLEIQRTEQGDSAMYLCASSFLDRLGSPLHFGNGTRLTVT.